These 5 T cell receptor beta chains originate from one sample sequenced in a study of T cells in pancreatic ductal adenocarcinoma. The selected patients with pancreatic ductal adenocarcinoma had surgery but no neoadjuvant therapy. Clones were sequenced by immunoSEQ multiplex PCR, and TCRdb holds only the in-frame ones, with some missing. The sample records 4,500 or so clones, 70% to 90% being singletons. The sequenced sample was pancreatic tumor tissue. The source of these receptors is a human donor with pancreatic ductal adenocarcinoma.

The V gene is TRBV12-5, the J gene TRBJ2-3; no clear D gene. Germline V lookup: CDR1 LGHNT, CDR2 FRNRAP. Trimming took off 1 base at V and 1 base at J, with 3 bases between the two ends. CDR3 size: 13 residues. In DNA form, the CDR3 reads TGTGCTAGTGGTTTGGAGGGCACAGATACGCAGTATTTT. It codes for CASGLEGTDTQYF.

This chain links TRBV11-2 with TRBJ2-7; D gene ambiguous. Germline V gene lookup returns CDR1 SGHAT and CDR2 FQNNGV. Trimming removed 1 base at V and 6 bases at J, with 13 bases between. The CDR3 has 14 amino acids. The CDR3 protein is CASSLVFGPTEQYF. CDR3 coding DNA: TGTGCCAGCAGCTTAGTTTTCGGGCCCACCGAGCAGTACTTC.

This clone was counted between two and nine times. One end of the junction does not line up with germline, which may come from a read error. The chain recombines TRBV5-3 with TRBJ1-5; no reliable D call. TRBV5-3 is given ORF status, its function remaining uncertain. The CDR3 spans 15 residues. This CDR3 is CASSLWPASNQPQHF. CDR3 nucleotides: TGTGCCAGCAGCTTGTGGCCGGCTAGCAATCAGCCCCAGCATTTT.

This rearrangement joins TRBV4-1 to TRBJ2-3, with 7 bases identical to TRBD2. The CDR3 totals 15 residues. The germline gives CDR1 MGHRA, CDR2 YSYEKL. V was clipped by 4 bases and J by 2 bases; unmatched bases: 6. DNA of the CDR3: TGCGCCAGCAGCCGGGCTAGCGGAAACACAGATACGCAGTATTTT. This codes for CASSRASGNTDTQYF.

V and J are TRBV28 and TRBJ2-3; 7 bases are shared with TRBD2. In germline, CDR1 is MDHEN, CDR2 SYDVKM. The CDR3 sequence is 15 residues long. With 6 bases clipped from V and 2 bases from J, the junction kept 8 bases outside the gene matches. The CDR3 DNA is TGTGCCAGCAGGAAGGGACTACTGGCCACAGATACGCAGTATTTT. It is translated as CASRKGLLATDTQYF.